These T cell receptor beta chains were read from a single sample in a study of blood T cell repertoires in COVID-19. TCRdb's copy holds only in-frame clones and misses some; the assay was immunoSEQ multiplex PCR. The sample holds roughly 130,000 clones, more than 70% seen once. The sequenced sample was peripheral blood. Every receptor here comes from a woman aged 60-75 years with acute or convalescent COVID-19. Both conserved end residues are part of each CDR3. A D gene is named only where the DNA matches it firmly. Clone size is given for some rows only: seen once, a few or many times, or a class if the clone is expanded.

abundance	v_gene	d_gene	j_gene	CDR3nt	CDR3aa
once	TRBV28	TRBD1	TRBJ2-7	TGTGCCAGCAGTTTAACGACAGGGGGCCGGAACGAGCAGTACTTC	CASSLTTGGRNEQYF
.	TRBV23-1	TRBD1	TRBJ1-1	TGCGCCAGCAGTCACAGGGGGACGAACACTGAAGCTTTCTTT	CASSHRGTNTEAFF
.	TRBV7-6	.	TRBJ2-1	TGTGCCAGCAGCTCATCCTATAGCTCCTACAATGAGCAGTTCTTC	CASSSSYSSYNEQFF
.	TRBV10-3	TRBD2	TRBJ2-1	TGTGCCATCAGTGAAGGGCTAGCGGGGTCCTCCTACAATGAGCAGTTCTTC	CAISEGLAGSSYNEQFF
.	TRBV6-2/TRBV6-3	.	TRBJ1-2	TGTGCCAGCAGTTATCCGGCCCGAGGTTACTATGGCTACACCTTC	CASSYPARGYYGYTF
.	TRBV15	TRBD1	TRBJ1-2	TGTGCCACCAGCAGAGATCTGTCAGGGGGCGGGTATGGCTACACCTTC	CATSRDLSGGGYGYTF
.	TRBV9	TRBD2	TRBJ2-5	TGTGCCAGCAGCGTAGACAGCGGGGGGAGGACCCAGTACTTC	CASSVDSGGRTQYF
.	TRBV10-3	.	TRBJ1-5	TGTGCCATCAGTGAGGACAGTAACAATCAGCCCCAGCATTTT	CAISEDSNNQPQHF
.	TRBV29-1	TRBD2	TRBJ2-2	TGCAGCGTCGCGCGCGGGAGGGCCGGGGAGCTGTTTTTT	CSVARGRAGELFF
.	TRBV7-9	TRBD1	TRBJ1-1	TGTGCCAGCAGCTTGGCAGGGGGGACGGCTTTCTTT	CASSLAGGTAFF
.	TRBV2	.	TRBJ1-2	TGTGCCAGCAGTGTGCAGGGCGGTAACTATGGCTACACCTTC	CASSVQGGNYGYTF
once	TRBV28	.	TRBJ1-4	TGTGCCAGCAGTTTCGGTACCGTGACTAATGAAAAACTGTTTTTT	CASSFGTVTNEKLFF
.	TRBV6-5	.	TRBJ1-1	TGTGCCAGCAGCCAACACAGGGACACTGAAGCTTTCTTT	CASSQHRDTEAFF
.	TRBV5-1	TRBD2	TRBJ2-7	TGCGCCAGCGGATCCGGGACTAGTCCGCCGCGGGAGCAGTACTTC	CASGSGTSPPREQYF
.	TRBV9	.	TRBJ1-1	TGTGCCAGCAGTGGGGGCGCGGGCACTGAAGCTTTCTTT	CASSGGAGTEAFF
.	TRBV19	.	TRBJ1-4	TGTGCCACCCAGGACAGCCTTAATGAAAAACTGTTTTTT	CATQDSLNEKLFF
.	TRBV2	TRBD1	TRBJ2-3	TGTGCCGGCATACCGGGACAGAGCACAGATACGCAGTATTTT	CAGIPGQSTDTQYF